This T cell receptor beta chain emerged from a study of PD-1 blockade in classical Hodgkin lymphoma. At the level of the study: On a schedule of every 2 weeks, patients received nivolumab 3 mg/kg intravenously.

About this clone: Antigen specificity is unknown. This sample includes further DNA sequences coding for the same CDR3.

Sequenced by immunoSEQ multiplex PCR; TCRdb stores in-frame clones only, minus some. The sample gives more than 95,000 clones, 89% of which show up once; under 20% is in the top ten. General observations from the study: It was CD4+ TCR diversity, not CD8+, that rose significantly by C4D1. Those starting nivolumab under 1 year post-ASCT were excluded. The study found complete responders had baseline diversity similar to newly diagnosed patients.

The time point is: cycle 4 day 1 (C4D1), after more than five weeks of nivolumab. Every patient had relapsed following autologous stem cell transplantation, and cohorts differed in brentuximab vedotin exposure. Germline values: CDR1 MNHEY, CDR2 SMNVEV (reference sequence). This CDR3 spans 18 amino acids. V gave up 0 bases and J gave up 2 bases; unmatched junction bases: 6. Sample: peripheral blood mononuclear cells (PBMCs), taken before the fourth cycle of nivolumab. The rearrangement joins TRBV27 to TRBJ2-7; 14 positions match TRBD2. The TCR originated in a human donor with classical Hodgkin lymphoma. Written as DNA, the CDR3 is TGTGCCAGCAGTTTATCGGGACTAGCGGGAGAAGGGCCCTACGAGCAGTACTTC. It is translated as CASSLSGLAGEGPYEQYF.